The present entry profiles one T cell receptor (beta chain) with its context. The source of the sample is a study of blood T cell repertoires in COVID-19. Using immunoSEQ multiplex PCR, the repertoire was profiled, and TCRdb retains in-frame clones only, with some absent. The sample lists about 420,000 clones, about 90% seen once, with roughly 0.76% in the top ten. Germline V CDR1 and CDR2: MNHNY, SVGAGI (reference sequence). CDR3 length: 15 amino acids. The ends lost 6 bases at V and 1 base at J; junction bases unmatched: 9. J is TRBJ2-7 and V is TRBV6-6; 7 positions match TRBD2. The source of this sequence is a man between 18 and 29 years old with COVID-19, enrolled during active disease. The sample taken for sequencing was peripheral blood. The CDR3 spells CASSPWLAASYEQYF. CDR3 bases: TGTGCCAGCAGCCCCTGGCTAGCGGCTTCCTACGAGCAGTACTTC.